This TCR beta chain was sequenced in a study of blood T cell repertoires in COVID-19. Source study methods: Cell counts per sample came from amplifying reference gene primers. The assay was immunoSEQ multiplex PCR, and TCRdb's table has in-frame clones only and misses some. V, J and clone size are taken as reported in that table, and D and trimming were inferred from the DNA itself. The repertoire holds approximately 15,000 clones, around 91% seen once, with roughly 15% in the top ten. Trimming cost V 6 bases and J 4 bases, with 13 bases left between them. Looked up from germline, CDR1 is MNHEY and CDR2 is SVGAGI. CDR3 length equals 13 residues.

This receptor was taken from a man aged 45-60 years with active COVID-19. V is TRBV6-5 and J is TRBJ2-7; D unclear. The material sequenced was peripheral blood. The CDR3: CASRATNRYEQYF. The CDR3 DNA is TGTGCCAGCAGAGCTACCAACCGATACGAGCAGTACTTC.